What follows are 7 T cell receptor beta chains derived from one specimen sequenced in a study of blood T cell repertoires in COVID-19. This table comes from immunoSEQ multiplex PCR, and its TCRdb copy is limited to in-frame clones, with some not included. The sample carries about 190,000 clones, around nine tenths recorded once. Sequences were obtained from peripheral blood. The receptors were sampled from a man aged 35-49 years with active or convalescent COVID-19.

This clone was detected only once. The CDR3 DNA sequence: TGTGCCAGTAGTATAGGTACCCTGGCAGGTATGAACACTGAAGCTTTCTTT. It yields the protein CASSIGTLAGMNTEAFF. This chain uses TRBV19 with TRBJ1-1; D gene ambiguous. V lost 1 base, J lost 0 bases, and 15 bases lay in between. Looked up from germline, CDR1 is LNHDA and CDR2 is SQIVND (reference sequence). The CDR3 spans 17 residues. Full variable domain (outside the CDR3, taken from reference TRBV19 and TRBJ1-1): DGGITQSPKYLFRKEGQNVTLSCEQNLNHDAMYWYRQDPGQGLRLIYYSQIVNDFQKGDIAEGYSVSREKKESFPLTVTSAQKNPTAFYLCASSIGTLAGMNTEAFFGQGTRLTVV.

V and J are TRBV5-1 and TRBJ1-1; D is perhaps TRBD1 (5 bases). Trimming cost V 3 bases and J 2 bases, with 11 bases left between them. Germline CDR1 and CDR2: SGHRS and YFSETQ. The CDR3 is made up of 14 amino acids. The CDR3 DNA reads TGCGCCAGCAGCTCACAGGCGTCTAACACTGAAGCTTTCTTT. Translated, it gives CASSSQASNTEAFF. The complete variable domain, with remaining parts taken from reference TRBV5-1 and TRBJ1-1, reads KAGVTQTPRYLIKTRGQQVTLSCSPISGHRSVSWYQQTPGQGLQFLFEYFSETQRNKGNFPGRFSGRQFSNSRSEMNVSTLELGDSALYLCASSSQASNTEAFFGQGTRLTVV.

The chain recombines TRBV19 with TRBJ2-1, with 8 bases lining up with TRBD2. Germline assignment: CDR1 LNHDA and CDR2 SQIVND (reference sequence). Unmatched junction bases numbered 8, after V lost 7 bases and J lost 3 bases. This CDR3 has 15 amino acids. In nucleotides, the CDR3 is TGTGCCAGTATAGTTAAGCGGGGGAACTACAATGAGCAGTTCTTC. Translating gives CASIVKRGNYNEQFF.

This chain connects TRBV30 to TRBJ1-1; D not certain. In germline, CDR1 is GTSNPN, CDR2 SVGIG (reference sequence). This CDR3 comprises 14 residues. Trimming stripped 3 bases from V and 5 bases from J, with 16 bases between. CDR3 in amino acids: CAWRTGGLRTEAFF. The CDR3 coding sequence is TGTGCCTGGAGGACTGGAGGGCTGAGGACTGAAGCTTTCTTT. The variable domain in full, completed from reference TRBV30 and TRBJ1-1, reads SQTIHQWPATLVQPVGSPLSLECTVEGTSNPNLYWYRQAAGRGLQLLFYSVGIGQISSEVPQNLSASRPQDRQFILSSKKLLLSDSGFYLCAWRTGGLRTEAFFGQGTRLTVV.

The rearrangement links TRBV10-2 to TRBJ2-6; D is unresolved. Trimming cost V 6 bases and J 4 bases, with 4 bases left between them. This CDR3 has 12 amino acids. Per the germline V gene, CDR1 is WSHSY and CDR2 is SAAADI. CDR3 nucleotide sequence: TGCGCCAGCAGGGCCGGGGCCAACGTCCTGACTTTC. This sequence encodes CASRAGANVLTF.

The rearrangement uses TRBV6-1 and TRBJ2-1; D may be TRBD2 (5 bases). The CDR3 runs 15 residues. The germline gives CDR1 MNHNS, CDR2 SASEGT. Trimming cost V 2 bases and J 3 bases, with 11 bases left between them. This chain's CDR3 is CASSEFPGFYNEQFF. For the CDR3, the DNA is TGTGCCAGCAGTGAATTCCCGGGGTTCTACAATGAGCAGTTCTTC.

The V call is TRBV28, the J call TRBJ1-4; D gene unclear. Germline V gene lookup returns CDR1 MDHEN and CDR2 SYDVKM. V dropped 6 bases and J dropped 5 bases, with 13 bases sitting between them. This CDR3 region has 14 residues. CDR3 nucleotides: TGTGCCAGCAGCGCCTGGGAGGGAAATGAAAAACTGTTTTTT. It is translated as CASSAWEGNEKLFF. Full variable domain (remainder filled in from reference TRBV28 and TRBJ1-4): DVKVTQSSRYLVKRTGEKVFLECVQDMDHENMFWYRQDPGLGLRLIYFSYDVKMKEKGDIPEGYSVSREKKERFSLILESASTNQTSMYLCASSAWEGNEKLFFGSGTQLSVL.